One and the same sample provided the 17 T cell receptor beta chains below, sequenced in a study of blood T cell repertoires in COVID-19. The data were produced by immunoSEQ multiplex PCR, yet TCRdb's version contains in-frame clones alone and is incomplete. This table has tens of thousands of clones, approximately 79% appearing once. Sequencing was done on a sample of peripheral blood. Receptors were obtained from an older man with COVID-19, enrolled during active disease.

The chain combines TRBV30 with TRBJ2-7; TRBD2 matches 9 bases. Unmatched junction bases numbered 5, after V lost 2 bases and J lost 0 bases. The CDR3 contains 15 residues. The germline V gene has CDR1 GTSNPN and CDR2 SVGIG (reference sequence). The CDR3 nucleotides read TGTGCCTGGAGTATGCAAGCGGGAGGCTCCTACGAGCAGTACTTC. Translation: CAWSMQAGGSYEQYF.

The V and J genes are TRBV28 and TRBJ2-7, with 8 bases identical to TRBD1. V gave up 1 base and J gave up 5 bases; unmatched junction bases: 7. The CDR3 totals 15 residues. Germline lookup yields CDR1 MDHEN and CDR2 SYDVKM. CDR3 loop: CASSLFGQGRNEQYF. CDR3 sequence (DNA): TGTGCCAGCAGTTTATTTGGACAGGGCCGGAACGAGCAGTACTTC.

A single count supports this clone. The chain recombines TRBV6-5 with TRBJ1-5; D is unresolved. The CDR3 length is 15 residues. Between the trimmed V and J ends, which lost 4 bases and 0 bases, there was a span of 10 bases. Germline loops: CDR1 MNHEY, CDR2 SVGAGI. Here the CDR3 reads CASSSQSYSNQPQHF. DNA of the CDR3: TGTGCCAGCAGTTCACAGTCATATAGCAATCAGCCCCAGCATTTT.

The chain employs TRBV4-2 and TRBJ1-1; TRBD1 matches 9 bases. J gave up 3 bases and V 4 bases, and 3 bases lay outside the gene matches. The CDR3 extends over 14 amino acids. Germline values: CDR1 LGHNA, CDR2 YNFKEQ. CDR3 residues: CASSRGDRDTEAFF. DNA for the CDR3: TGTGCCAGCAGCCGGGGGGACAGGGACACTGAAGCTTTCTTT.

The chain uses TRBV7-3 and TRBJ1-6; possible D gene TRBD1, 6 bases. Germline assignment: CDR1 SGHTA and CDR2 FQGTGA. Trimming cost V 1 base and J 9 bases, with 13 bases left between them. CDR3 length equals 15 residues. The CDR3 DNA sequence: TGTGCCAGCAGCTTAAATGGGGGCTTAGGTTCACCCCTCCACTTT. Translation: CASSLNGGLGSPLHF.

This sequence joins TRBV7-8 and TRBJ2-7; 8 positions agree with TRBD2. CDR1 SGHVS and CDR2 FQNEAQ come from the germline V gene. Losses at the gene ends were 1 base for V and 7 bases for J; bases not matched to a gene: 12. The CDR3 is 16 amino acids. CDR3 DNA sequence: TGTGCCAGCAGCTTAGATTCTGCCGTGGTAGCGGGGGAGCAGTACTTC. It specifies CASSLDSAVVAGEQYF.

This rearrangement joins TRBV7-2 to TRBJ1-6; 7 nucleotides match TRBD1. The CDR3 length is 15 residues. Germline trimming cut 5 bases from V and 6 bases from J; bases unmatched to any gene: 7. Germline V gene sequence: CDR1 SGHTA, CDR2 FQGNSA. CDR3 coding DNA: TGTGCCAGCAGCGCGACAGGGTTGGGTAATTCACCCCTCCACTTT. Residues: CASSATGLGNSPLHF.

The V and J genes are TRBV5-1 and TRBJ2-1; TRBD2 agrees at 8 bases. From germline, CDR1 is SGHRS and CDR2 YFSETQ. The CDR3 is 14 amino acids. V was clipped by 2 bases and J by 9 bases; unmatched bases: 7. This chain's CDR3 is CASSFPGGPSEQFF. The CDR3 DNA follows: TGCGCCAGCAGCTTTCCGGGAGGGCCTAGTGAGCAGTTCTTC.

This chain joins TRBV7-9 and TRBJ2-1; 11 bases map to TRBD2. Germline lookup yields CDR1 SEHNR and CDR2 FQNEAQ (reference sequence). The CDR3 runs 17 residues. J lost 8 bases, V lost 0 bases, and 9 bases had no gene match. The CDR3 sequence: CASSLARLAGGKDEQFF. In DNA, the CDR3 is TGTGCCAGCAGCTTAGCTCGGCTAGCGGGAGGTAAGGATGAGCAGTTCTTC.

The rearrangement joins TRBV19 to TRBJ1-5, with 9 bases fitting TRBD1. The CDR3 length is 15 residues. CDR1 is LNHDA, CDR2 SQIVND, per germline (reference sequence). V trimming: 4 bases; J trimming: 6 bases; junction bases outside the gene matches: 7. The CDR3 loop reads CASSRTGAIGQPQHF. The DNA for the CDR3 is TGTGCCAGTAGTAGGACAGGGGCGATAGGTCAGCCCCAGCATTTT.

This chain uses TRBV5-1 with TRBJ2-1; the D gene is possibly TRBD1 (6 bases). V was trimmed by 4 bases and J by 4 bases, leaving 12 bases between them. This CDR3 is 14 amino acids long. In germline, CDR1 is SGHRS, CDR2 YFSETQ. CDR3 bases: TGCGCCAGCAGCCTCGGGACATATTACAATGAGCAGTTCTTC. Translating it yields CASSLGTYYNEQFF.

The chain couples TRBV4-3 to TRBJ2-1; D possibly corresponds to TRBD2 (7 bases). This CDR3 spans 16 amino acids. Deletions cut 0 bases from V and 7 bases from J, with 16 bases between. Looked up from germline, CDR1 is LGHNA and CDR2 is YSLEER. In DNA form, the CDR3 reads TGCGCCAGCAGCCAAGATCGGGGGGCCAGGGGAAATGAGCAGTTCTTC. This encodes CASSQDRGARGNEQFF.

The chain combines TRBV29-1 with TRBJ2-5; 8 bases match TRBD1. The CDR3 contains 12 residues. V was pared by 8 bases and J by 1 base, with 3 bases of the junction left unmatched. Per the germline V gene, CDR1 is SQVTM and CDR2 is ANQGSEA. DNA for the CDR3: TGCAGCAGCGACAGGGGCCAAGAGACCCAGTACTTC. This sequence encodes CSSDRGQETQYF.

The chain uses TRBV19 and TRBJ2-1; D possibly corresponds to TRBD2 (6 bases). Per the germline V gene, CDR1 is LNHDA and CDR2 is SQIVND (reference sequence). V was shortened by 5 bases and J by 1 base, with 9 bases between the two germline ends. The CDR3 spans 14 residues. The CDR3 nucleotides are TGTGCCAGTAGTCCGACTAGTTCCTACAATGAGCAGTTCTTC. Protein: CASSPTSSYNEQFF. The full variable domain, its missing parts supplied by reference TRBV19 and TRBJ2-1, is DGGITQSPKYLFRKEGQNVTLSCEQNLNHDAMYWYRQDPGQGLRLIYYSQIVNDFQKGDIAEGYSVSREKKESFPLTVTSAQKNPTAFYLCASSPTSSYNEQFFGPGTRLTVL.

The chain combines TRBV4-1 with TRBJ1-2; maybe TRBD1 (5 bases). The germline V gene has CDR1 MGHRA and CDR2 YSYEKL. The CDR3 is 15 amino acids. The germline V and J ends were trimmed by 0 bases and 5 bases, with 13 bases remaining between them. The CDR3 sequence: CASSQEDGGLYGYTF. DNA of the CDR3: TGCGCCAGCAGCCAAGAAGACGGGGGTCTTTATGGCTACACCTTC.

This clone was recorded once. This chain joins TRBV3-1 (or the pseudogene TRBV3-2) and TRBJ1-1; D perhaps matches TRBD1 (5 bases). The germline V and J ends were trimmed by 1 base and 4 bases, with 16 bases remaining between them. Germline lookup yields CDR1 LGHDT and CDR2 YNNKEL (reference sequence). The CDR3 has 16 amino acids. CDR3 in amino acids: CASSQVPTRRGTEAFF. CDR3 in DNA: TGTGCCAGCAGCCAAGTCCCGACCCGGAGGGGCACTGAAGCTTTCTTT.

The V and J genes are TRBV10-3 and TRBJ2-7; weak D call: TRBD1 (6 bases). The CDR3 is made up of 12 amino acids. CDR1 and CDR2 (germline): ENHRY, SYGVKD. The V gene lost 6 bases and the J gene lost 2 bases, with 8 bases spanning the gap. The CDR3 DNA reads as TGTGCCATCAGCGGGACAACCTACGAGCAGTACTTC. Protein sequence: CAISGTTYEQYF.